A single TCR beta chain is shown here with its context. Per the original data handling: Reference gene primer amplification in the assay estimated nucleated cell counts. TCRdb's copy holds only in-frame clones and misses some; the assay was immunoSEQ multiplex PCR. That table gives V, J and clone size, and the DNA gave D and trimming. The table lists nearly 250,000 clones, around 85% of them singletons, with approximately 9% in the top ten. The sample originates from a study of blood T cell repertoires in COVID-19. As for the study in general: Specimens from acute and convalescent COVID-19 originated in the United States, Italy and Spain. Sample material is recorded as cDNA or gDNA derived from T cells, B-cell-depleted T cells, or PBMCs.

Deletions cut 5 bases from V and 9 bases from J, with 17 bases between. CDR1 LNHDA and CDR2 SQIVND come from the germline V gene (reference sequence). The CDR3 sequence is 15 residues long. The chain couples TRBV19 to TRBJ1-6; D possibly corresponds to TRBD1 (6 bases). This TCR came from a woman aged 45-60 years with acute COVID-19. Sequencing was performed on PBMCs or T cells enriched from blood (not recorded which). In DNA form, the CDR3 reads TGTGCCAGTAGTCACGAGGGGGTTCGGGGTTCACCCCTCCACTTT. Encoded protein: CASSHEGVRGSPLHF.